This T cell receptor beta chain was profiled in a study of OX40 agonist ivuxolimab in advanced cancers. The overall study: The eligibility criteria allowed prior anti-PD-1, anti-PD-L1 or anti-CTLA-4 therapy, and about 40% had some. Overall study results and limits: Relative to CD4+ cells, CD8+ T cells on average had more expanded clones. Dosing at 0.1 to 3.0 mg/kg was accompanied by clonal expansion of CD4+ and CD8+ blood T cells by week 6.

Points on this clone: The target antigen is unknown.

Some clones are missing from TCRdb's copy, which holds only in-frame ones; the method was immunoSEQ multiplex PCR. The repertoire consists of tens of thousands of clones, with 70% to 90% occurring once and the leading ten covering roughly 2%. Baseline was the first blood sampling point, followed by cycle 4 day 1 and cycle 7 day 1. The CDR3 runs to 13 residues. Trimming stripped 4 bases from V and 9 bases from J, with 14 bases between. Germline assignment: CDR1 SGHRS and CDR2 YFSETQ. The V gene is TRBV5-1, the J gene TRBJ2-1; TRBD1 is a possible D gene (6 bases). This receptor was obtained from an adult with an advanced solid tumor such as melanoma, head and neck, liver or kidney cancer. The sequencing here drew on CD4+ or CD8+ T cells sorted from blood, taken in a trial of the OX40 agonist ivuxolimab. The CDR3 DNA sequence: TGCGCCAGCAGCCCGCGACAAGGGGGTGAGCAGTTCTTC. Protein: CASSPRQGGEQFF.